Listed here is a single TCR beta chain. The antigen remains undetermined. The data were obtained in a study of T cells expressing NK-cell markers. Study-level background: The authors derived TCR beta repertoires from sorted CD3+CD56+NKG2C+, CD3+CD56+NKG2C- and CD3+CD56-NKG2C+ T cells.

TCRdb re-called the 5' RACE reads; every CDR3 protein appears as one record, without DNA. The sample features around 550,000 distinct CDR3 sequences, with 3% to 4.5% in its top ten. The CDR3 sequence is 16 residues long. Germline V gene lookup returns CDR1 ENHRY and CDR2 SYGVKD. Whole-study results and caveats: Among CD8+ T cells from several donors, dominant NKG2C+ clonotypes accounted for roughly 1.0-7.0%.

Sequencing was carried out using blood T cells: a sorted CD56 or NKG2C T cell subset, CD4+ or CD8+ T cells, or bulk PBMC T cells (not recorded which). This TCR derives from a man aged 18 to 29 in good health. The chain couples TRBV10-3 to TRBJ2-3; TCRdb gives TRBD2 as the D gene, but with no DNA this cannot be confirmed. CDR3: CAISAGLAGGTDTQYF.